The T cell receptor (beta chain) under discussion was sequenced for a study of T cells after yellow fever vaccination. TCRdb reprocessed the 5' RACE reads with MiXCR, giving one entry per CDR3 protein. The repertoire holds 46,000 or so distinct CDR3 sequences, over 5.5% seen once, with 10% in the top ten. This clonotype came up many times. V was pared by 3 bases and J by 6 bases, with 0 bases of the junction left unmatched. The length of the CDR3 is 12 residues. Germline V gene sequence: CDR1 SGHRS, CDR2 YFSETQ. Whole-study findings and limits: Repertoires sorted by FACS could include abundant clonotypes that are contaminants from the bulk population. Among all clonotypes, a small share was observed in both CD4 and CD8 compartments.

The receptor was derived from a man aged 25-45 years who received the YFV17D yellow fever vaccine. Here the sequenced sample was PBMCs, either bulk or a sorted T-cell subset (CD4+, CD8+, memory, or dextramer-sorted; not recorded which), taken 45 days after the yellow fever booster vaccination. The chain carries TRBV5-1 and TRBJ2-7, with TRBD1 matching over 10 bases. In nucleotides, the CDR3 is TGCGCCAGCAGCTGGGACAGGGGCGAGCAGTACTTC. It translates to CASSWDRGEQYF.